One and the same sample provided the 30 T cell receptor beta chains below, sequenced in a study of cytomegalovirus exposure and HLA in healthy donors. A multiplex PCR was run with 60 Vbeta primers and 13 Jbeta primers. Using immunoSEQ multiplex PCR, the repertoire was profiled, and TCRdb retains in-frame clones only, with some absent. The table lists 130,000 or so clones. The specimen was PBMCs. These receptors were collected from a woman aged 60 to 75 in good health and CMV-seronegative.

The chain couples TRBV5-1 to TRBJ1-3; D remains unclear. The V end was cut by 1 base, the J end by 4 bases, with 9 bases between. This CDR3 region has 14 residues. The germline gives CDR1 SGHRS, CDR2 YFSETQ. The CDR3 here is CASSLNLGGNTIYF. DNA for the CDR3: TGCGCCAGCAGCTTGAATCTAGGCGGAAACACCATATATTTT. Full variable domain (outside the CDR3, taken from reference TRBV5-1 and TRBJ1-3): KAGVTQTPRYLIKTRGQQVTLSCSPISGHRSVSWYQQTPGQGLQFLFEYFSETQRNKGNFPGRFSGRQFSNSRSEMNVSTLELGDSALYLCASSLNLGGNTIYFGEGSWLTVV.

The chain has TRBV7-2 and TRBJ2-7, with 11 bases identical to TRBD1. The V gene end was trimmed by 0 bases and the J gene end by 2 bases; junction bases not matched to a gene: 0. The CDR3 totals 15 residues. Germline CDR1 and CDR2: SGHTA and FQGNSA. CDR3: CASSLAGQGAYEQYF. CDR3 sequence (DNA): TGTGCCAGCAGCTTAGCGGGACAGGGGGCCTACGAGCAGTACTTC.

The chain couples TRBV9 to TRBJ2-1; tentatively, D is TRBD1 (5 bases). The CDR3 consists of 15 residues. Trimming removed 0 bases from V and 5 bases from J, with 12 bases in between. Per the germline V gene, CDR1 is SGDLS and CDR2 is YYNGEE. The CDR3 here is CASSVDYRSDNEQFF. CDR3 DNA sequence: TGTGCCAGCAGCGTAGACTACAGGTCGGACAATGAGCAGTTCTTC.

The J gene is TRBJ2-5, the V gene TRBV29-1; 9 nucleotides match TRBD2. The CDR3 has 18 amino acids. Germline V gene data show CDR1 as SQVTM and CDR2 as ANQGSEA. V gave up 4 bases and J gave up 7 bases; unmatched junction bases: 22. CDR3 DNA sequence: TGCAGCGTTGGTAAGCGGGAGGTTCCTTCACGGGCCCTTGGGACCCAGTACTTC. It encodes CSVGKREVPSRALGTQYF.

The CDR3 protein is CASRPGVVAGNTIYF. CDR3 DNA sequence: TGTGCCAGCAGGCCTGGAGTCGTGGCTGGAAACACCATATATTTT. The chain combines TRBV28 with TRBJ1-3, with D unresolved. In germline, CDR1 is MDHEN, CDR2 SYDVKM. CDR3 length: 15 amino acids. The ends were cut back, 6 bases at V and 2 bases at J, with 14 bases in the middle.

This chain links TRBV6-1 with TRBJ1-5; the match to TRBD1 covers 10 bases. The CDR3 sequence is 15 residues long. Unmatched junction bases numbered 6, after V lost 6 bases and J lost 4 bases. Germline V gene sequence: CDR1 MNHNS, CDR2 SASEGT. CDR3 coding DNA: TGTGCCAGCAGAAGGGACAGGGGACCAAATCAGCCCCAGCATTTT. Amino acids: CASRRDRGPNQPQHF.

The rearrangement uses TRBV6-5 and TRBJ1-1; tentative D call: TRBD1 (6 bases). The CDR3 has 14 amino acids. V lost 6 bases to trimming and J lost 2 bases, with 13 bases between them. Per germline, CDR1 MNHEY and CDR2 SVGAGI. The CDR3: CASRDGTTNTEAFF. The CDR3 coding sequence is TGTGCCAGCAGGGACGGGACAACTAACACTGAAGCTTTCTTT.

The chain is built from TRBV7-6 and TRBJ2-7, with 10 positions matching TRBD1. The CDR3 loop spans 15 amino acids. Germline loops: CDR1 SGHVS, CDR2 FNYEAQ. V dropped 3 bases and J dropped 2; count of bases not matched to a gene: 4. CDR3 loop: CASSLTGTGAYEQYF. The CDR3 DNA reads TGTGCCAGCAGCTTGACCGGGACAGGGGCCTACGAGCAGTACTTC.

The chain uses TRBV2 and TRBJ2-5; 10 nucleotides agree with TRBD1. CDR1 is SNHLY, CDR2 FYNNEI, per germline. This CDR3 has 15 amino acids. With V trimmed by 10 bases and J by 11 bases, 19 bases remained unmatched. CDR3 protein: CAIKGRDRGAAEQYF. In DNA form, the CDR3 reads TGTGCCATCAAGGGAAGGGACAGGGGTGCCGCAGAGCAGTACTTC.

The J gene is TRBJ1-4, the V gene TRBV28; 8 bases agree with TRBD1. V lost 6 bases, J lost 7 bases, and 7 bases stayed unmatched. The CDR3 is 14 residues long. CDR1 is MDHEN and CDR2 is SYDVKM in the germline V gene. The CDR3, as DNA: TGTGCCAGCAGACTGCAGGGGGCCGGTGAAAAACTGTTTTTT. Amino acid sequence: CASRLQGAGEKLFF.

The chain recombines TRBV4-2 with TRBJ2-1, with 8 bases identical to TRBD2. Germline lookup yields CDR1 LGHNA and CDR2 YNFKEQ. CDR3 length equals 16 residues. V dropped 3 bases and J dropped 10; count of bases not matched to a gene: 14. In DNA form, the CDR3 reads TGTGCCAGCAGCCACCCCGGGGTAGCGGGGTCTTTAGAGCAGTTCTTC. Translated: CASSHPGVAGSLEQFF.

The rearrangement uses TRBV18 and TRBJ1-3, with unresolved D. The CDR3 is 16 residues long. V was cut by 6 bases and J by 0 bases, with 15 bases left in between. Germline CDR1 is KGHSH and CDR2 is LQKENI. As DNA, the CDR3 is TGTGCCAGCTCTTCCCGTTTCGGGAACTCTGGAAACACCATATATTTT. Its protein product is CASSSRFGNSGNTIYF.

The V and J genes are TRBV28 and TRBJ2-5, with 7 positions matching TRBD1. The CDR3 extends over 15 amino acids. V was pared by 2 bases and J by 2 bases, with 5 bases of the junction left unmatched. Germline CDR1 reads MDHEN; CDR2 reads SYDVKM. The CDR3 reads CASSLAGQAQETQYF. The CDR3 DNA reads as TGTGCCAGCAGTTTAGCCGGACAGGCTCAAGAGACCCAGTACTTC.

This chain uses TRBV5-8 with TRBJ2-3; TRBD1 agrees at 10 bases. CDR3 length equals 16 residues. Germline V lookup: CDR1 SGHTS, CDR2 YDEGEE. V shed 0 bases and J 5 bases; nucleotides not matched to a gene: 6. CDR3 protein: CASSLGDRGFRDTQYF. CDR3 sequence (DNA): TGTGCCAGCAGCTTGGGGGACAGGGGATTCAGAGATACGCAGTATTTT.

V and J are TRBV19 and TRBJ1-5, with 7 bases identical to TRBD1. The germline CDR1 and CDR2 sequences are LNHDA and SQIVND (reference sequence). This CDR3 is 17 amino acids long. V lost 1 base to trimming and J lost 7 bases; unmatched junction nucleotides: 13. This CDR3 reads CASSIGGGQNRRQPQHF. The CDR3 DNA reads TGTGCCAGTAGTATAGGAGGGGGACAGAATAGGCGACAGCCCCAGCATTTT.

The J gene is TRBJ2-1, the V gene TRBV19, with TRBD1 identical over 9 bases. The CDR3 is made up of 15 amino acids. Trimming at V came to 6 bases and at J to 6 bases, leaving 9 bases not matched to a gene. The germline CDR1 and CDR2 sequences are LNHDA and SQIVND (reference sequence). The CDR3 DNA reads as TGTGCCAGTAGCCCCGACCTGGACAGGGGCAATGAGCAGTTCTTC. Amino acids: CASSPDLDRGNEQFF.

The chain links TRBV29-1 to TRBJ1-1; D is perhaps TRBD1 (5 bases). V was trimmed by 8 bases and J by 3 bases, leaving 13 bases between them. This CDR3 has 12 residues. The germline V gene has CDR1 SQVTM and CDR2 ANQGSEA. CDR3 in DNA: TGCAGCCGGGAGCAGGGTTACACTGAAGCTTTCTTT. It translates to CSREQGYTEAFF.

CDR3 in amino acids: CASGFAYEQYF. The CDR3 DNA is TGTGCTAGTGGGTTTGCCTACGAGCAGTACTTC. The chain couples TRBV12-5 to TRBJ2-5, with no clear D. TRBJ2-7 matches the DNA end more closely, so the J call is doubtful. This CDR3 is built from 11 residues. CDR1 and CDR2 from the germline V gene are LGHNT and FRNRAP.

The V call is TRBV9, the J call TRBJ2-7; D possibly corresponds to TRBD2 (6 bases). The CDR3 contains 16 residues. Looked up from germline, CDR1 is SGDLS and CDR2 is YYNGEE. The V end lost 3 bases, the J end lost 5 bases, and 21 bases lay between the germline ends. The CDR3: CASSANRHFGEDEQYF. In DNA form, the CDR3 reads TGTGCCAGCAGCGCAAACCGACATTTCGGGGAGGACGAGCAGTACTTC. The full variable domain, its missing parts supplied by reference TRBV9 and TRBJ2-7, is DSGVTQTPKHLITATGQRVTLRCSPRSGDLSVYWYQQSLDQGLQFLIQYYNGEERAKGNILERFSAQQFPDLHSELNLSSLELGDSALYFCASSANRHFGEDEQYFGPGTRLTVT.

The chain couples TRBV6-5 to TRBJ2-7; TRBD2 agrees at 9 bases. V dropped 3 bases and J dropped 2; count of bases not matched to a gene: 8. The CDR3 extends over 16 amino acids. Germline V lookup: CDR1 MNHEY, CDR2 SVGAGI. Here the CDR3 reads CASSYGAGGFTYEQYF. The CDR3, as DNA: TGTGCCAGCAGTTATGGGGCGGGAGGGTTTACCTACGAGCAGTACTTC.

V usage is TRBV2 and J usage is TRBJ1-5; tentative D call: TRBD1 (5 bases). Germline V CDR1 and CDR2: SNHLY, FYNNEI. The V gene lost 4 bases and the J gene lost 1 base, with 11 bases spanning the gap. The CDR3 covers 15 residues. CDR3 in DNA: TGTGCCAGCAGTGGCTGGCAGGGCAGCAATCAGCCCCAGCATTTT. Translating gives CASSGWQGSNQPQHF.

The chain carries TRBV11-2 and TRBJ2-7, with 10 bases lining up with TRBD1. Germline CDR1 reads SGHAT; CDR2 reads FQNNGV. V lost 5 bases to trimming and J lost 2 bases; unmatched junction nucleotides: 15. The CDR3 totals 18 residues. Here the CDR3 reads CASSHFSFGGQGTYEQYF. CDR3 nucleotides: TGTGCCAGCAGCCATTTTTCCTTTGGGGGACAGGGGACCTACGAGCAGTACTTC.

The chain employs TRBV27 and TRBJ2-1; 11 bases agree with TRBD1. J gave up 7 bases and V 2 bases, and 4 bases lay outside the gene matches. Per germline, CDR1 MNHEY and CDR2 SMNVEV (reference sequence). This CDR3 has 15 residues. CDR3 sequence: CASSLPGTGGNEQFF. The CDR3 bases are TGTGCCAGCAGTTTACCGGGGACAGGGGGGAATGAGCAGTTCTTC.

V usage is TRBV19 and J usage is TRBJ2-3; tentative D call: TRBD2 (5 bases). V was cut by 4 bases and J by 1 base, with 12 bases left in between. The CDR3 has 15 residues. Germline-derived CDR1 and CDR2 are LNHDA and SQIVND (reference sequence). CDR3 nucleotide sequence: TGTGCCAGTAGTAGGACTGTTCCCGGCACAGATACGCAGTATTTT. Translating gives CASSRTVPGTDTQYF.

This chain uses TRBV6-1 with TRBJ2-2; tentative D call: TRBD1 (6 bases). V was clipped by 1 base and J by 2 bases, with 11 bases between them. Germline V lookup: CDR1 MNHNS, CDR2 SASEGT. The CDR3 contains 16 residues. The CDR3 sequence: CASSEGLGHNTGELFF. As DNA, the CDR3 is TGTGCCAGCAGTGAAGGTTTGGGACACAACACCGGGGAGCTGTTTTTT.

This chain joins TRBV2 and TRBJ2-1, with TRBD1 identical over 7 bases. Trimming removed 7 bases from V and 7 bases from J; junction bases left unmatched: 4. This CDR3 contains 12 residues. The germline V gene encodes CDR1 SNHLY and CDR2 FYNNEI. This chain's CDR3 is CASTQDRNEQFF. CDR3 nucleotides: TGTGCCAGCACCCAGGACAGGAATGAGCAGTTCTTC.

The gene calls are TRBV6-4 and TRBJ1-4; weak D call: TRBD1 (6 bases). The CDR3 spans 14 residues. Trimming cost V 3 bases and J 8 bases, with 13 bases left between them. CDR1 is MRHNA, CDR2 SNTAGT, per germline. This CDR3 is CASSDNPGGEKLFF. The CDR3 DNA reads TGTGCCAGCAGTGATAACCCTGGGGGCGAAAAACTGTTTTTT.

V is TRBV5-1 and J is TRBJ2-7; 7 bases fit TRBD2. Germline V gene data show CDR1 as SGHRS and CDR2 as YFSETQ. The CDR3 totals 15 residues. Trimming removed 1 base from V and 2 bases from J; junction bases left unmatched: 6. The DNA of the CDR3 is TGCGCCAGCAGCTTGACCGCGGGAGACGCCTACGAGCAGTACTTC. This codes for CASSLTAGDAYEQYF.

The chain couples TRBV7-8 to TRBJ1-6, with TRBD1 matching 7 bases. The CDR3 runs to 16 residues. Germline V CDR1 and CDR2: SGHVS, FQNEAQ. The trim removed 5 bases at V and 7 bases at J, leaving 11 bases unmatched. The CDR3 is CASSNQGVSPNSPLHF. DNA of the CDR3: TGTGCCAGCAGCAATCAGGGGGTTTCCCCAAATTCACCCCTCCACTTT. The variable domain in full, completed from reference TRBV7-8 and TRBJ1-6, reads GAGVSQSPRYKVAKRGQDVALRCDPISGHVSLFWYQQALGQGPEFLTYFQNEAQLDKSGLPSDRFFAERPEGSVSTLKIQRTQQEDSAVYLCASSNQGVSPNSPLHFGNGTRLTVT.

The chain is built from TRBV2 and TRBJ2-5; TRBD2 agrees at 11 bases. The CDR3 consists of 15 residues. J lost 7 bases, V lost 1 base, and 5 bases had no gene match. CDR1 is SNHLY, CDR2 FYNNEI, per germline. In nucleotides, the CDR3 is TGTGCCAGCAGTGAAGGTAGCGGGGGGGCCGGGACCCAGTACTTC. The encoded protein is CASSEGSGGAGTQYF.